Sequencing of this T cell receptor (beta chain) was carried out in a study of blood T cell repertoires in COVID-19. Overall study: Sites across the United States, Italy and Spain contributed samples from acute and convalescent COVID-19.

Per the germline V gene, CDR1 is MDHEN and CDR2 is SYDVKM. Losses at the gene ends were 6 bases for V and 4 bases for J; bases not matched to a gene: 14. This CDR3 contains 18 residues. Libraries were prepared by immunoSEQ multiplex PCR; TCRdb keeps only in-frame clonotypes and omits some of them. The data show some 130,000 clones, roughly 82% seen once. This chain joins TRBV28 and TRBJ2-6, with 8 bases fitting TRBD1. This receptor was identified in a man older than 75 with acute or convalescent COVID-19. The sequenced sample consisted of peripheral blood. CDR3 bases: TGTGCCAGCAGCTATACATCTGGACAGGGTCAAGGGGCCAACGTCCTGACTTTC. It yields the protein CASSYTSGQGQGANVLTF.